This T cell receptor (beta chain) was sequenced for a study of vaccination effects on CD4 cells after COVID-19. Per the germline V gene, CDR1 is SGHRS and CDR2 is YFSETQ. The V segment lost 6 bases and the J segment 5 bases; nucleotides outside the gene matches: 8. The CDR3 loop spans 16 amino acids. TCRdb's copy holds only in-frame clones and misses some; the assay was immunoSEQ multiplex PCR. The sample lists about 47,000 clones; about 70% were seen once. Around day 10 of culture, CD4+ T cells were separated out. Of the BNT162b2 and mRNA-1273 vaccines, participants received two doses of one or the other. Note on this clone: Its antigen is as yet unknown.

The source was CD4+ T cells from PBMCs cultured without peptide, collected after COVID-19 vaccination. The J gene is TRBJ2-5, the V gene TRBV5-1, with 15 bases fitting TRBD2. The TCR comes from a human donor who received a COVID-19 vaccine. CDR3 amino acids: CASTGLAGGQRETQYF. CDR3 nucleotide sequence: TGCGCCAGCACGGGACTAGCGGGGGGCCAGCGGGAGACCCAGTACTTC.